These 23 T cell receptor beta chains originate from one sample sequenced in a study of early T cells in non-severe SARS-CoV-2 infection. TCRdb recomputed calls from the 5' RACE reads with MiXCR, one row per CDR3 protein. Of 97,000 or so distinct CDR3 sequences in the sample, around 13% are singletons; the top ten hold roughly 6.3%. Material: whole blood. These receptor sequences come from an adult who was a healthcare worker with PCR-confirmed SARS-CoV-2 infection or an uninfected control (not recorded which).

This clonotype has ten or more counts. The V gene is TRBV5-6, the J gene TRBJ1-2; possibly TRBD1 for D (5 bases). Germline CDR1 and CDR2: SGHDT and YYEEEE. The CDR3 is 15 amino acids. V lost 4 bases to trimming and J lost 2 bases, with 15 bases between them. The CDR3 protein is CASSGGLPWNYGYTF. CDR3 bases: TGTGCCAGCAGCGGGGGACTCCCTTGGAACTATGGCTACACCTTC.

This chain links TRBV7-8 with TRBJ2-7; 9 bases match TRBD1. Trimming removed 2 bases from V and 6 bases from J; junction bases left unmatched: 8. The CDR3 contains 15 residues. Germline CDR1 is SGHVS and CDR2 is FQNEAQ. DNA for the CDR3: TGTGCCAGCAGCTTAAGGGGACAGGGTTATGTCGAGCAGTACTTC. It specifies CASSLRGQGYVEQYF.

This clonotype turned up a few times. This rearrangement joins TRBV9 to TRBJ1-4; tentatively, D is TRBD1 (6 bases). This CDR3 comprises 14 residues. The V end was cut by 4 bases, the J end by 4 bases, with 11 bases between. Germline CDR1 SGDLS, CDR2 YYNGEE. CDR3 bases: TGTGCCAGCAGCCGGGACACCAGTAATGAAAAACTGTTTTTT. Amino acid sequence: CASSRDTSNEKLFF.

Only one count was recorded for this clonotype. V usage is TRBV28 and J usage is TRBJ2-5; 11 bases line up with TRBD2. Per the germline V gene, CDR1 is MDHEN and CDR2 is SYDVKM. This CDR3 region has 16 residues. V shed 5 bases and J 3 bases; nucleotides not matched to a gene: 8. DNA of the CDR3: TGTGCCAGCAGTCCATACCTAGCGGGAGGTGAAGAGACCCAGTACTTC. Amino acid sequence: CASSPYLAGGEETQYF.

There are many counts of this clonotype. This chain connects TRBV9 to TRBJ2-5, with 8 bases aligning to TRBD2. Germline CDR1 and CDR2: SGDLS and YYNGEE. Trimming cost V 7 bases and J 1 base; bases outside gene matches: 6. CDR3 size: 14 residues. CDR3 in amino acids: CASSPTSGQETQYF. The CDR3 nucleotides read TGTGCCAGCTCCCCCACTAGCGGCCAAGAGACCCAGTACTTC.

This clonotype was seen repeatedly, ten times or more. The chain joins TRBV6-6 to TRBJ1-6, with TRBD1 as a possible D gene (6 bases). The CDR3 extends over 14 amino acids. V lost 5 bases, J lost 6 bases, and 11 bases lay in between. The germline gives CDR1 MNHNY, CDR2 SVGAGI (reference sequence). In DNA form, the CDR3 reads TGTGCCAGCAGTCCAGACAGGACTAATTCACCCCTCCACTTT. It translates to CASSPDRTNSPLHF.

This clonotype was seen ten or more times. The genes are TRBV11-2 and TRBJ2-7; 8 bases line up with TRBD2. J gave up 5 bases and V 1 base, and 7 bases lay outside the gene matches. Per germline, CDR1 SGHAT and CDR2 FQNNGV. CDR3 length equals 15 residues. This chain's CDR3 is CASSLVGAGADEQYF. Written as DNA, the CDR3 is TGTGCCAGCAGCTTAGTCGGAGCGGGAGCCGACGAGCAGTACTTC.

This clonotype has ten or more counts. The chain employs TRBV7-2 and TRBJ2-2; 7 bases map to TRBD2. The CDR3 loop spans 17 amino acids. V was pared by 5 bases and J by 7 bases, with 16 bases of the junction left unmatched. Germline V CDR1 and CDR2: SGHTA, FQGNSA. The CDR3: CASSRRRGAGPSGELFF. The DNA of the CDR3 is TGTGCCAGCAGCCGGAGGAGGGGAGCGGGGCCCAGCGGGGAGCTGTTTTTT.

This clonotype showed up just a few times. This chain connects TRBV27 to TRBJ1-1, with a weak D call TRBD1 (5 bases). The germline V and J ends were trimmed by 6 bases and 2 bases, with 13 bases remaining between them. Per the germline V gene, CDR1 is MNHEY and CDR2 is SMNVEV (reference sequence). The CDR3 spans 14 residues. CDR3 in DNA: TGTGCCAGCAGGGACCGGGGCCAAAACACTGAAGCTTTCTTT. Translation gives CASRDRGQNTEAFF.

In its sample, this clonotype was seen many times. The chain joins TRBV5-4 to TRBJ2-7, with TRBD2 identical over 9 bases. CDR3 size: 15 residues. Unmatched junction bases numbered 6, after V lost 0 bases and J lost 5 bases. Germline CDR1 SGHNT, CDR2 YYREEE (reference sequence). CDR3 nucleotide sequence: TGTGCCAGCAGCTTGGAAAGCGGGAGGTGGAACGAGCAGTACTTC. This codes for CASSLESGRWNEQYF.

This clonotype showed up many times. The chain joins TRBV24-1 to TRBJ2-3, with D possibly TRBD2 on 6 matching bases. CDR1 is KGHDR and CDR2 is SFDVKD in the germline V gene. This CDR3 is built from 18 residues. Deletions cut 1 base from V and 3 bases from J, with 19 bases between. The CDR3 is CATSDFRIAGSGTDTQYF. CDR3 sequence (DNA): TGTGCCACCAGTGATTTTCGAATCGCGGGATCAGGTACAGATACGCAGTATTTT.

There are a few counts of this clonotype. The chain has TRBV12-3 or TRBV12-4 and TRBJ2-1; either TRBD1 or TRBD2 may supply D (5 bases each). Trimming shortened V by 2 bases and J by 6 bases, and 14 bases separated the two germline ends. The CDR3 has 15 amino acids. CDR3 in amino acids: CASSLSTPGTNEQFF. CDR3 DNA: TGTGCCAGCAGTTTAAGCACCCCCGGGACCAATGAGCAGTTCTTC.

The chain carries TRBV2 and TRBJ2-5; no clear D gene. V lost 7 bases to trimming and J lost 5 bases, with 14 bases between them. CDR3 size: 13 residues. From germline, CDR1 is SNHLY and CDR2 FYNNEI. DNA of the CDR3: TGTGCCAGCAAGCCCAGGTTAACGGAGACCCAGTACTTC. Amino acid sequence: CASKPRLTETQYF.

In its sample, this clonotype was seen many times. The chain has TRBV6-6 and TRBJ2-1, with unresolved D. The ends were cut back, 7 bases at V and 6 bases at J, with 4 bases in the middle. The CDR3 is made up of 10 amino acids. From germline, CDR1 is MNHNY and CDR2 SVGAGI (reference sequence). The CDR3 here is CASMGNEQFF. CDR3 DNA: TGTGCCAGCATGGGCAATGAGCAGTTCTTC.

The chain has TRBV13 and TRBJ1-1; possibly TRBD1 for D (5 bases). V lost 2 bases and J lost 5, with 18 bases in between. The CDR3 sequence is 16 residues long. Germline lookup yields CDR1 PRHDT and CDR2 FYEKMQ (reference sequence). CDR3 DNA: TGTGCCAGCAGCTTATGGGGCGGGCGGGCAGGAACTGAAGCTTTCTTT. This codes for CASSLWGGRAGTEAFF.

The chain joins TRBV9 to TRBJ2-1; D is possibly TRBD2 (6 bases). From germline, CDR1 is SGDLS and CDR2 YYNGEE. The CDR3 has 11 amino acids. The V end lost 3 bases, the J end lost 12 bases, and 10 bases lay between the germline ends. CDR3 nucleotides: TGTGCCAGCAGCGCCCAGGGACTGCAGTTCTTC. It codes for CASSAQGLQFF. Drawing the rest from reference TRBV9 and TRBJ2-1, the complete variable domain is DSGVTQTPKHLITATGQRVTLRCSPRSGDLSVYWYQQSLDQGLQFLIQYYNGEERAKGNILERFSAQQFPDLHSELNLSSLELGDSALYFCASSAQGLQFFGPGTRLTVL.

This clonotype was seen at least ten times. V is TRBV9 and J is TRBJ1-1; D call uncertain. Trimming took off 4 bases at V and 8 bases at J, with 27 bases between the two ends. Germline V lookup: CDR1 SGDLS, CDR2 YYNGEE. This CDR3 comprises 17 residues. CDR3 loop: CASSPSSLGGVLHEAFF. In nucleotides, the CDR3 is TGTGCCAGCAGCCCTTCGTCCCTGGGAGGTGTTTTGCACGAAGCTTTCTTT.

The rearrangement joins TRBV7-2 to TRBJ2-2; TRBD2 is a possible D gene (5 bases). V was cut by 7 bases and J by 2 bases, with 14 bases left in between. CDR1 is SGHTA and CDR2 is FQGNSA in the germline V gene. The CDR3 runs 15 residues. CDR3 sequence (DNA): TGTGCCAGCACCAACGGACTCCTCAACACCGGGGAGCTGTTTTTT. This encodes CASTNGLLNTGELFF.

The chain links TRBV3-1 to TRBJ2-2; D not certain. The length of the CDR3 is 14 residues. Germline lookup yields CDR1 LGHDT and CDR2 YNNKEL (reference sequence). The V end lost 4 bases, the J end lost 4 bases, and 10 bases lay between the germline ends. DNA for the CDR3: TGTGCCAGCAGCCCTGGCCCAGGCACCGGGGAGCTGTTTTTT. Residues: CASSPGPGTGELFF.

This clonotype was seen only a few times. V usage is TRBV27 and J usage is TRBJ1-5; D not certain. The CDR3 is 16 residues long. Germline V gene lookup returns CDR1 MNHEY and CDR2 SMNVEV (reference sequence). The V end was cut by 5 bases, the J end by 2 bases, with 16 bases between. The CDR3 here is CASSRLTSRGNQPQHF. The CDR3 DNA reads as TGTGCCAGCAGTCGCCTGACAAGTCGGGGCAATCAGCCCCAGCATTTT.

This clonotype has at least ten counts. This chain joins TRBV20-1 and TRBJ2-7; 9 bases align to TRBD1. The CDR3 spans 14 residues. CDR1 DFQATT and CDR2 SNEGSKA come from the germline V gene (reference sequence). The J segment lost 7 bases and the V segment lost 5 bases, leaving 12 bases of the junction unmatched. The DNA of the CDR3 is TGCAGTGCTGGTGGGACAGGGACTTTCGAGGAGCAGTACTTC. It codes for CSAGGTGTFEEQYF.

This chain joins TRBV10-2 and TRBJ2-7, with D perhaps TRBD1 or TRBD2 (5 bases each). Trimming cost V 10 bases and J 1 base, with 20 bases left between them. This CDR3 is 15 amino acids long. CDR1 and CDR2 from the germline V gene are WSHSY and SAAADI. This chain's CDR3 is CATKEGEYRSYEQYF. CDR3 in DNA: TGCGCCACCAAGGAAGGGGAGTACAGGTCCTACGAGCAGTACTTC.

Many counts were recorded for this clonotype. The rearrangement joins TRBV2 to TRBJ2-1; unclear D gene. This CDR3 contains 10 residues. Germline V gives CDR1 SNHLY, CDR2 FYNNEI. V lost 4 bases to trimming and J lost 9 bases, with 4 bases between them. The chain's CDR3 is CASSAGEQFF. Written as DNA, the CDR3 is TGTGCCAGCAGTGCGGGTGAGCAGTTCTTC.